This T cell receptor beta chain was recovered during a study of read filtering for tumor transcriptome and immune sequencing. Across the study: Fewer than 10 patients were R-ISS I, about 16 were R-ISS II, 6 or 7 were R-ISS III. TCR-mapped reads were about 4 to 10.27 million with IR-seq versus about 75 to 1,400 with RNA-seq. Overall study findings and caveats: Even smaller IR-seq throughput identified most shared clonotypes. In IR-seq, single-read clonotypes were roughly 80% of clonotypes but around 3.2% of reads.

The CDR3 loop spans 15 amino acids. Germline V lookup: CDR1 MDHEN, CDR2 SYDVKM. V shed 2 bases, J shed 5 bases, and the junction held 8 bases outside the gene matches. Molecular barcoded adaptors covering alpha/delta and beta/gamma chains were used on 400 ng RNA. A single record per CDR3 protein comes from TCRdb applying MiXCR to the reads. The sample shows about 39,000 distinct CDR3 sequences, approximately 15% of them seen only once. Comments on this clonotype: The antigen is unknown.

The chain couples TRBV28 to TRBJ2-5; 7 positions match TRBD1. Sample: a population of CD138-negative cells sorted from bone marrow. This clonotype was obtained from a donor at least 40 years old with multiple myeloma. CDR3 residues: CASSLRGQQSETQYF. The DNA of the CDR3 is TGTGCCAGCAGTTTAAGGGGACAGCAATCCGAGACCCAGTACTTC.